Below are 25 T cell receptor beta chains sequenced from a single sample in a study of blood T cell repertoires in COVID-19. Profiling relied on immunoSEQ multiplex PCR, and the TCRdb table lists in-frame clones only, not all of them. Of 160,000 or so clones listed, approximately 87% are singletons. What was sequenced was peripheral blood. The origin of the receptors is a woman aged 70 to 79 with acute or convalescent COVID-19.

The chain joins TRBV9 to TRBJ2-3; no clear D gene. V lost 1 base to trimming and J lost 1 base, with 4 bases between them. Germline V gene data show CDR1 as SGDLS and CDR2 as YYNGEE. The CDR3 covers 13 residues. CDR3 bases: TGTGCCAGCAGCGTACAGGGCACAGATACGCAGTATTTT. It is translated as CASSVQGTDTQYF.

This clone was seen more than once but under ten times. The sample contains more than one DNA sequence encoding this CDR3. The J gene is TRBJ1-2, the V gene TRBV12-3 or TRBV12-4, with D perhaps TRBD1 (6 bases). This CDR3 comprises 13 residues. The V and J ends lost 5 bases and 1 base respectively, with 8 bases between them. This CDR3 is CASSPDSNYGYTF. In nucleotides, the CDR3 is TGTGCCAGCAGTCCGGACAGTAACTATGGCTACACCTTC.

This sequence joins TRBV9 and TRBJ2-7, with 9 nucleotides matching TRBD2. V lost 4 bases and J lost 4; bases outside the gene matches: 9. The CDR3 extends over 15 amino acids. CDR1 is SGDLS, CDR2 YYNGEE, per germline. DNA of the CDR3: TGTGCCAGCAGCCCGAGGGGCGGGAGGGTATACGAGCAGTACTTC. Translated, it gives CASSPRGGRVYEQYF.

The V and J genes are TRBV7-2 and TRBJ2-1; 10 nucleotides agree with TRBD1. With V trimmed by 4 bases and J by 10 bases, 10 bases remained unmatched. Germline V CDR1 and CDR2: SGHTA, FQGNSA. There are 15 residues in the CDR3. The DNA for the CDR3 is TGTGCCAGCAGCTCGGCCGGACAGGGGGTCGGAGAGCAGTTCTTC. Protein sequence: CASSSAGQGVGEQFF.

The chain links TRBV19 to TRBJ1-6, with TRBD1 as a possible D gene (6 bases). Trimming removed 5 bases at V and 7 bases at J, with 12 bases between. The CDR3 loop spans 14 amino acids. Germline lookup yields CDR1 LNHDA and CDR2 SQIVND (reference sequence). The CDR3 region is CASSLTGRNSPLHF. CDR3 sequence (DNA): TGTGCCAGTAGTCTGACAGGCCGGAATTCACCCCTCCACTTT.

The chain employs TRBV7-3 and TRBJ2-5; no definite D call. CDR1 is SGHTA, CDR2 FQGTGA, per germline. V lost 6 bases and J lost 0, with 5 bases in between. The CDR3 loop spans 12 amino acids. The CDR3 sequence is CASRTNQETQYF. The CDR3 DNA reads TGTGCCAGCAGAACTAACCAAGAGACCCAGTACTTC.

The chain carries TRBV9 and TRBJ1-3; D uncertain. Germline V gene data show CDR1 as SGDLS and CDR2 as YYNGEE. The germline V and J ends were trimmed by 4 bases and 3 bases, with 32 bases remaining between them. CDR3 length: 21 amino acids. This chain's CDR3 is CASSRTPKTEKRSGLGNTIYF. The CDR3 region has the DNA TGTGCCAGCAGCCGAACTCCAAAAACAGAGAAGCGGTCCGGACTTGGAAACACCATATATTTT. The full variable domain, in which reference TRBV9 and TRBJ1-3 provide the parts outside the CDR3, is DSGVTQTPKHLITATGQRVTLRCSPRSGDLSVYWYQQSLDQGLQFLIQYYNGEERAKGNILERFSAQQFPDLHSELNLSSLELGDSALYFCASSRTPKTEKRSGLGNTIYFGEGSWLTVV.

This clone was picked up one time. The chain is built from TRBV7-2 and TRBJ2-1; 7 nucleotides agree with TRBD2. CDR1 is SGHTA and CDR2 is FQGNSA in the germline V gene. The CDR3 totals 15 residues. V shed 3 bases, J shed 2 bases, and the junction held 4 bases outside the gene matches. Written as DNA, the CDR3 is TGTGCCAGCAGCTTTGGCCGGGGGGCCTACAATGAGCAGTTCTTC. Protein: CASSFGRGAYNEQFF.

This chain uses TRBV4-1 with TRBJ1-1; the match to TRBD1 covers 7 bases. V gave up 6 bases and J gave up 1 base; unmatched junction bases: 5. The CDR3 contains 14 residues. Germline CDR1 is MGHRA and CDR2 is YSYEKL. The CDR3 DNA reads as TGCGCCAGCAGGGGACAGTTAAAGAACACTGAAGCTTTCTTT. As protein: CASRGQLKNTEAFF.

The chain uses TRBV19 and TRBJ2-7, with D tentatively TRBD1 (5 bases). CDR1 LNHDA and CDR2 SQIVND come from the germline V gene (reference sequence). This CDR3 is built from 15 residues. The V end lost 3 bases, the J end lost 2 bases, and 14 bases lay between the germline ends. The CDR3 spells CASSMATVPPYEQYF. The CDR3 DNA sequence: TGTGCCAGTAGTATGGCGACAGTCCCCCCCTACGAGCAGTACTTC.

The DNA of the CDR3 is TGCGCCAGCAGCCAGCCTACAGGGGACGAAGCTTTCTTT. This sequence encodes CASSQPTGDEAFF. The rearrangement uses TRBV4-1 and TRBJ1-1; 7 bases line up with TRBD1. The germline V gene has CDR1 MGHRA and CDR2 YSYEKL. This CDR3 region has 13 residues. The J segment lost 8 bases and the V segment lost 3 bases, leaving 6 bases of the junction unmatched.

The CDR3 sequence is CAWKVQGPNSPLHF. The CDR3 nucleotides read TGTGCCTGGAAGGTGCAGGGGCCCAATTCACCCCTCCACTTT. J is TRBJ1-6 and V is TRBV30; tentatively, D is TRBD1 (6 bases). Trimming removed 4 bases at V and 7 bases at J, with 14 bases between. CDR1 is GTSNPN and CDR2 is SVGIG in the germline V gene (reference sequence). The CDR3 totals 14 residues.

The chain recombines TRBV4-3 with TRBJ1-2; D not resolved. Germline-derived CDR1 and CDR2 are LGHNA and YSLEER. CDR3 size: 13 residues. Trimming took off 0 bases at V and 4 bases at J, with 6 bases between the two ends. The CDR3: CASSQEYSYGYTF. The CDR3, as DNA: TGCGCCAGCAGCCAAGAATACAGCTATGGCTACACCTTC.

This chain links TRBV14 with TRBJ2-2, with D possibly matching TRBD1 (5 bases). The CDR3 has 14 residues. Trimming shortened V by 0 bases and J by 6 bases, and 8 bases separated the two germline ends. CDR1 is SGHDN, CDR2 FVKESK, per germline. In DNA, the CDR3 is TGTGCCAGCAGCCAAGAGGGGCGAGCCGGGGAGCTGTTTTTT. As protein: CASSQEGRAGELFF.

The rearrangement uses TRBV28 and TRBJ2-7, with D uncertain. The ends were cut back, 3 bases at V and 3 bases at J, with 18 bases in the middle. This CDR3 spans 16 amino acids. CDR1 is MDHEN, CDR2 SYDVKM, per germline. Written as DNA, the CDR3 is TGTGCCAGCAGTTTGGAACTGTCCTACCGCGGCTACGAGCAGTACTTC. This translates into CASSLELSYRGYEQYF.

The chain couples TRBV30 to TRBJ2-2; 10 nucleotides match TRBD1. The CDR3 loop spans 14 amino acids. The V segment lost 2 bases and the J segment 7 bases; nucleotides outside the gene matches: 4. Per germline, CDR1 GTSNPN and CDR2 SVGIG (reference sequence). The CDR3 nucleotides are TGTGCCTGGAGTCGGGACAGGGGAAACGGGGAGCTGTTTTTT. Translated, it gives CAWSRDRGNGELFF. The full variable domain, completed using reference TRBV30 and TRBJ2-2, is SQTIHQWPATLVQPVGSPLSLECTVEGTSNPNLYWYRQAAGRGLQLLFYSVGIGQISSEVPQNLSASRPQDRQFILSSKKLLLSDSGFYLCAWSRDRGNGELFFGEGSRLTVL.

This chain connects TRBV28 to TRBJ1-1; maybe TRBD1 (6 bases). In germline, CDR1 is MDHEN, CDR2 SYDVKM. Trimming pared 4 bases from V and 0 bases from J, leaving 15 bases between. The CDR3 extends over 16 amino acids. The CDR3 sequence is CASSSGGGFLNTEAFF. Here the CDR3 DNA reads TGTGCCAGCAGTTCTGGGGGGGGCTTTTTGAACACTGAAGCTTTCTTT.

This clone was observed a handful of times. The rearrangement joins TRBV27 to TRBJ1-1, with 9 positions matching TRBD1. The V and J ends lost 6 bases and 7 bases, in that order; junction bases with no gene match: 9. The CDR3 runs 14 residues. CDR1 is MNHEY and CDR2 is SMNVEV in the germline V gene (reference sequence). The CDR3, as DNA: TGTGCCAGCAGATTAAGGGACAGGGCCAATGAAGCTTTCTTT. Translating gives CASRLRDRANEAFF.

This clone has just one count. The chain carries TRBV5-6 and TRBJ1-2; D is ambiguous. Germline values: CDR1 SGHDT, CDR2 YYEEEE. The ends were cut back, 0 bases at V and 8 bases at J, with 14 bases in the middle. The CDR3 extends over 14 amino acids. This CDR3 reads CASSLGAGNLGYTF. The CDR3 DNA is TGTGCCAGCAGCTTGGGGGCCGGAAACTTGGGCTACACCTTC.

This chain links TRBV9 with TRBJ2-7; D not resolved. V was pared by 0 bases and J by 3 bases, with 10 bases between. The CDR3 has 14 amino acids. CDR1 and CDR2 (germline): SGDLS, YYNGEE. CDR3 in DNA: TGTGCCAGCAGCGTAGACCCAGGCCTCTACGAGCAGTACTTC. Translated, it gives CASSVDPGLYEQYF.

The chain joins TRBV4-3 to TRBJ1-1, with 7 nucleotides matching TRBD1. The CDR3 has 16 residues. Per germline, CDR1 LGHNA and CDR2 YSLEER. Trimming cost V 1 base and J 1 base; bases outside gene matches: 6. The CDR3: CASSQGTQGWNTEAFF. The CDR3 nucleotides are TGCGCCAGCAGCCAAGGAACACAGGGGTGGAACACTGAAGCTTTCTTT.

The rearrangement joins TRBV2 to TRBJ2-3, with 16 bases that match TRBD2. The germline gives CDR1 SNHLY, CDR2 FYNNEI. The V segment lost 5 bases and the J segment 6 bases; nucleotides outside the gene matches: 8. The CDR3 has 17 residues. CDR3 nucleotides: TGTGCCAGCAGTAAGGGACTAGCGGGGGGGGCTATCGATACGCAGTATTTT. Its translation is CASSKGLAGGAIDTQYF.

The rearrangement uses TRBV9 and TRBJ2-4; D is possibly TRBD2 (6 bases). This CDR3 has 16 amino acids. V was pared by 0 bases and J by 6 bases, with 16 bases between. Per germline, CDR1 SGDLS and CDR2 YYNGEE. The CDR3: CASSVAPGFSGNIQYF. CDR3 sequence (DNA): TGTGCCAGCAGCGTAGCACCAGGGTTTAGCGGAAACATTCAGTACTTC.

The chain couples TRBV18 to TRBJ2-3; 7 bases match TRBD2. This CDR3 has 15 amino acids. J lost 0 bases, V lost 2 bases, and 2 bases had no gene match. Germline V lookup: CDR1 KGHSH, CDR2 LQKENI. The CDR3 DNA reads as TGTGCCAGCTCACCAGAGCGGGGCAGCACAGATACGCAGTATTTT. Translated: CASSPERGSTDTQYF.

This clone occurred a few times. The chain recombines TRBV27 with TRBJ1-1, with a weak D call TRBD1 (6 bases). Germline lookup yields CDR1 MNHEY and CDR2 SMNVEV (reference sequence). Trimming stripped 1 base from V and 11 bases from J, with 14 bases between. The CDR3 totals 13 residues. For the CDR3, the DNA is TGTGCCAGCAGTTTATTAGGGGGAGTATCTGCTTTCTTT. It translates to CASSLLGGVSAFF.